These 10 T cell receptor beta chains came from one sample sequenced in a study of cytomegalovirus exposure and HLA in healthy donors. Both 60 Vbeta primers and 13 Jbeta primers went into the PCR. Generated by immunoSEQ multiplex PCR, the TCRdb table keeps only in-frame clones and is missing some. Its table records approximately 120,000 clones. The specimen sequenced was PBMCs. The receptors were gathered from a man between 18 and 29 years old in good health and CMV-seronegative.

This rearrangement joins TRBV19 to TRBJ1-5; D not certain. Germline CDR1 reads LNHDA; CDR2 reads SQIVND (reference sequence). The V end lost 6 bases, the J end lost 7 bases, and 16 bases lay between the germline ends. This CDR3 contains 14 residues. CDR3 in DNA: TGTGCCAGTAGGGCGCGGGATTCGGAACAGCCCCAGCATTTT. Translation gives CASRARDSEQPQHF.

The rearrangement links TRBV28 to TRBJ2-7; D not resolved. The CDR3 is 11 residues long. Trimming stripped 5 bases from V and 2 bases from J, with 4 bases between. Germline CDR1 and CDR2: MDHEN and SYDVKM. This CDR3 is CASSPTYEQYF. The CDR3 DNA follows: TGTGCCAGCAGTCCCACCTACGAGCAGTACTTC.

This chain uses TRBV5-1 with TRBJ2-5, with TRBD2 identical over 11 bases. V lost 1 base and J lost 4; bases outside the gene matches: 6. Per the germline V gene, CDR1 is SGHRS and CDR2 is YFSETQ. The CDR3 covers 16 residues. The CDR3, as DNA: TGCGCCAGCAGCTTGATAGCGGGGGGGCCTGGAGAGACCCAGTACTTC. It encodes CASSLIAGGPGETQYF.

The DNA of the CDR3 is TGTGCCAGCAGCTTAACTGGGACAGCGAACACTGAAGCTTTCTTT. This encodes CASSLTGTANTEAFF. This chain joins TRBV7-3 and TRBJ1-1, with 7 bases fitting TRBD1. The ends lost 0 bases at V and 1 base at J; junction bases unmatched: 2. The germline gives CDR1 SGHTA, CDR2 FQGTGA. The CDR3 covers 15 residues.

J is TRBJ2-7 and V is TRBV2, with 10 bases matching TRBD1. The CDR3 sequence is 15 residues long. V lost 0 bases to trimming and J lost 4 bases; unmatched junction nucleotides: 3. Per the germline V gene, CDR1 is SNHLY and CDR2 is FYNNEI. CDR3 in amino acids: CASSEARTGGYEQYF. CDR3 DNA: TGTGCCAGCAGTGAAGCCAGGACAGGGGGATACGAGCAGTACTTC. The full variable domain, in which reference TRBV2 and TRBJ2-7 provide the parts outside the CDR3, is EPEVTQTPSHQVTQMGQEVILRCVPISNHLYFYWYRQILGQKVEFLVSFYNNEISEKSEIFDDQFSVERPDGSNFTLKIRSTKLEDSAMYFCASSEARTGGYEQYFGPGTRLTVT.

This rearrangement joins TRBV30 to TRBJ2-7; D possibly corresponds to TRBD2 (6 bases). The germline V gene encodes CDR1 GTSNPN and CDR2 SVGIG (reference sequence). This CDR3 comprises 14 residues. V lost 0 bases and J 5 bases, leaving 14 bases between the germline ends. In DNA, the CDR3 is TGTGCCTGGAGTGTATTTGGCGGGAACGACGAGCAGTACTTC. Translation gives CAWSVFGGNDEQYF.

The chain couples TRBV2 to TRBJ1-5, with TRBD1 matching over 8 bases. The junction had 8 bases not matched to a gene; V was cut back by 6 bases and J by 1 base. There are 16 residues in the CDR3. In germline, CDR1 is SNHLY, CDR2 FYNNEI. This CDR3 reads CASRENRGGSNQPQHF. The CDR3 DNA reads TGTGCCAGCAGAGAAAACAGGGGGGGAAGCAATCAGCCCCAGCATTTT. Combining the CDR3 with reference TRBV2 and TRBJ1-5 gives the whole variable domain EPEVTQTPSHQVTQMGQEVILRCVPISNHLYFYWYRQILGQKVEFLVSFYNNEISEKSEIFDDQFSVERPDGSNFTLKIRSTKLEDSAMYFCASRENRGGSNQPQHFGDGTRLSIL.

The chain carries TRBV7-9 and TRBJ1-4, with 9 bases identical to TRBD1. The CDR3 spans 16 residues. Germline V gene lookup returns CDR1 SEHNR and CDR2 FQNEAQ (reference sequence). J gave up 8 bases and V 0 bases, and 7 bases lay outside the gene matches. CDR3 sequence reads: CASSLAVAGTGEKLFF. CDR3 bases: TGTGCCAGCAGCTTAGCGGTCGCTGGGACAGGGGAAAAACTGTTTTTT.

Comments on this clone: Relative to the germline gene, one junction end is altered; a read error may explain this. The J gene is TRBJ1-2, the V gene TRBV2; the D gene is possibly TRBD1 (6 bases). CDR1 and CDR2 (germline): SNHLY, FYNNEI. The CDR3 has 15 amino acids. The CDR3 sequence: CASSEGDTVNYGYTF. The CDR3 DNA sequence: TGTGCCAGCAGCGAAGGGGACACCGTGAACTATGGCTACACCTTC.

V and J are TRBV5-1 and TRBJ2-2; possible D gene TRBD1, 5 bases. The CDR3 sequence is 15 residues long. Germline V gives CDR1 SGHRS, CDR2 YFSETQ. V lost 2 bases, J lost 0 bases, and 8 bases lay in between. DNA of the CDR3: TGCGCCAGCAGCTTTTCAGGGACGAACACCGGGGAGCTGTTTTTT. Protein sequence: CASSFSGTNTGELFF.